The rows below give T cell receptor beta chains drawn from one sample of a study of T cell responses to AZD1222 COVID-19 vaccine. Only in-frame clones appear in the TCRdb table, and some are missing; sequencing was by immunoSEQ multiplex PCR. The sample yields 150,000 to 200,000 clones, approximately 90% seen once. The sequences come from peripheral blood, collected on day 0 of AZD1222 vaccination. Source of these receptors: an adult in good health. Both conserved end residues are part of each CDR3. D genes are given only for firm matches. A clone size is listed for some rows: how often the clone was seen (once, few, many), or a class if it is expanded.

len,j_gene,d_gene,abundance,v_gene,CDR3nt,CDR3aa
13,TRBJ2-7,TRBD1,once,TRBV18,TGTGCCAGCTCACTTGGACAGGGATACGAGCAGTACTTC,CASSLGQGYEQYF
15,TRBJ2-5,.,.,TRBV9,TGTGCCAGCAGCGTAGGGGGAAACCTAGGGGAGACCCAGTACTTC,CASSVGGNLGETQYF
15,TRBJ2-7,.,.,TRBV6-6,TGTGCCAGCAGTTACGGGGCAGGGCGCCCCTACGAGCAGTACTTC,CASSYGAGRPYEQYF
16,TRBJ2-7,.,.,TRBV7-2,TGTGCCAGCAGCCTAGGGGGAGGGAGTCTACCCTACGAGCAGTACTTC,CASSLGGGSLPYEQYF
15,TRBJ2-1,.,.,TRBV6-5,TGTGCCAGCAGGGGGGTCTGGGCAGAAAGCAATGAGCAGTTCTTC,CASRGVWAESNEQFF
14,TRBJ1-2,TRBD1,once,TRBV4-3,TGCGCCAGCAGCCAAGAGTGGGACAGTTATGGCTACACCTTC,CASSQEWDSYGYTF
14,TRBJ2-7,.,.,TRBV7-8,TGTGCCAGCAGCCCGGGACTGAACAGCTACGAGCAGTACTTC,CASSPGLNSYEQYF
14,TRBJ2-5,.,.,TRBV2,TGTGCCAGCAGTGAAAGAACAGGAGGAGAGACCCAGTACTTC,CASSERTGGETQYF
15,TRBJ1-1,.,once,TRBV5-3,TGTGCCAGAAGCTTGGCGGGAAACAGGAACACTGAAGCTTTCTTT,CARSLAGNRNTEAFF
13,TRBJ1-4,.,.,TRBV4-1,TGCGCCAGCAGCCCCGGGTATAATGAAAAACTGTTTTTT,CASSPGYNEKLFF